These 8 T cell receptor beta chains were all obtained from the same sample, sequenced in a study of T cell repertoires in cytomegalovirus infection. TCRdb re-derived calls from the reads in MiXCR, one entry per CDR3 protein. This table has approximately 700,000 distinct CDR3 sequences, less than 40% appearing once. What was sequenced was PBMCs. The receptors were gathered from a human donor in good health (CMV status not recorded). Some clones in this sample may be carry-over from other donors' samples.

With respect to this clonotype: The conserved phenylalanine or tryptophan is not found at the CDR3 terminus, so this likely reflects a read error. The DNA is omitted, as the CDR3 cannot be located on it reliably, and the CDR3 follows TCRdb's listing. The chain links TRBV11-2 to TRBJ2-7; the table's D gene call, TRBD1, was not cross checked with the DNA. Termini included, the CDR3 measures 14 amino acids. Germline lookup yields CDR1 SGHAT and CDR2 FQNNGV. The CDR3 is CASIKDRVTGEPYY.

The J gene is TRBJ2-3, the V gene TRBV30; 9 bases line up with TRBD2. V lost 1 base to trimming and J lost 0 bases; unmatched junction nucleotides: 2. The germline V gene encodes CDR1 GTSNPN and CDR2 SVGIG (reference sequence). The CDR3 length is 15 residues. The CDR3 DNA sequence: TGTGCCTGGAGTGGGCTAGCGGGGAGCACAGATACGCAGTATTTT. Amino acids: CAWSGLAGSTDTQYF.

This clonotype was recorded at least ten times. V usage is TRBV7-8 and J usage is TRBJ2-6, with a weak D call TRBD1 (6 bases). From germline, CDR1 is SGHVS and CDR2 FQNEAQ. The CDR3 loop spans 15 amino acids. V was pared by 5 bases and J by 2 bases, with 10 bases between. CDR3 coding DNA: TGTGCCAGCAGCAAGAGGACAGCTGGGGCCAACGTCCTGACTTTC. Its translation is CASSKRTAGANVLTF.

This clonotype is a singleton in its sample. This chain connects TRBV6-6 to TRBJ1-1; no clear D. Trimming removed 0 bases from V and 1 base from J, with 6 bases in between. The CDR3 loop spans 14 amino acids. Germline V lookup: CDR1 MNHNY, CDR2 SVGAGI (reference sequence). The CDR3 loop reads CASSYSQTNTEAFF. As DNA, the CDR3 is TGTGCCAGCAGTTACTCACAGACGAACACTGAAGCTTTCTTT.

This clonotype appeared a few times. This sequence joins TRBV7-2 and TRBJ2-7; 7 nucleotides match TRBD2. V lost 2 bases and J lost 0; bases outside the gene matches: 7. CDR3 length: 16 residues. The germline CDR1 and CDR2 sequences are SGHTA and FQGNSA. The CDR3 here is CASSLKRGLISYEQYF. Written as DNA, the CDR3 is TGTGCCAGCAGCTTAAAGCGGGGCCTAATCTCCTACGAGCAGTACTTC.

About this clonotype: The conserved phenylalanine or tryptophan is not found at the CDR3 terminus, so this likely reflects a read error. The chain couples TRBV7-9 to TRBJ1-1, with D uncertain. The CDR3 has 15 amino acids. Per the germline V gene, CDR1 is SEHNR and CDR2 is FQNEAQ (reference sequence). Trimming shortened V by 4 bases and J by 0 bases, and 12 bases separated the two germline ends. CDR3 region: CASSSVTVMNTEAFI. DNA of the CDR3: TGTGCCAGCAGCTCGGTGACGGTGATGAACACTGAAGCTTTCATT.

This clonotype was seen more than once but under ten times. The V and J genes are TRBV7-3 and TRBJ2-3, with D possibly TRBD1 on 6 matching bases. The CDR3 spans 13 residues. Germline assignment: CDR1 SGHTA and CDR2 FQGTGA. The V end lost 5 bases, the J end lost 3 bases, and 9 bases lay between the germline ends. CDR3: CASSPGVTDTQYF. The CDR3 DNA follows: TGTGCCAGCAGCCCAGGGGTTACAGATACGCAGTATTTT.

This chain connects TRBV27 to TRBJ2-3, with D perhaps TRBD2 (6 bases). The ends were cut back, 0 bases at V and 4 bases at J, with 11 bases in the middle. Germline values: CDR1 MNHEY, CDR2 SMNVEV (reference sequence). The CDR3 is made up of 15 amino acids. CDR3 in DNA: TGTGCCAGCAGTTTATCGGCGGGATGGTCAGATACGCAGTATTTT. Translation: CASSLSAGWSDTQYF.